This TCR beta chain was captured in a study of cytomegalovirus exposure and HLA in healthy donors. About the research overall: Earlier work reported 117 million unique TCR beta sequences from about 179 million T cells. Study-wide results and caveats: Researchers reported from a later analysis that most CMV-associated TCR beta chains appeared HLA-restricted. Associated with HLA alleles at 0.05 false discovery rate in a later analysis were around 17,000 TCR beta sequences. Per published accounts, TCR beta sequences correctly predicted the HLA-A and HLA-B alleles of most subjects.

Note on this clone: Antigen specificity is unknown.

PCR was performed using 60 Vbeta and 13 Jbeta primers. TCRdb keeps only in-frame clones here, not all; method: immunoSEQ multiplex PCR. The data hold roughly 130,000 clones, with around four fifths observed a single time. The CDR3 covers 14 residues. Trimming pared 1 base from V and 1 base from J, leaving 7 bases between. CDR1 SEHNR and CDR2 FQNEAQ come from the germline V gene (reference sequence). This sequence was found in a male donor in good health and CMV-seropositive. The V and J genes are TRBV7-9 and TRBJ2-5; a weak D match, TRBD2 (6 bases). The source material was PBMCs. DNA for the CDR3: TGTGCCAGCAGCTTAGAACTAGCCCAAGAGACCCAGTACTTC. Protein product: CASSLELAQETQYF.